The 5 T cell receptor beta chains presented below share a single source sample, sequenced in a study of shared clonotypes between healthy human individuals. Sequencing used immunoSEQ multiplex PCR; TCRdb keeps in-frame clones, though not all of them. The table records 2.3 million or so clones, approximately 93% of them present only once. The sample consisted of naive CD4+ T cells from PBMCs. Subset defined: CD45RA+ positively selected. The receptors here all came from a man between 18 and 29 years old in good health. Some clones in this sample may be carry-over from other donors' samples.

J is TRBJ1-3 and V is TRBV5-1; no clear D gene. The CDR3 consists of 17 residues. Germline V gene data show CDR1 as SGHRS and CDR2 as YFSETQ. V lost 0 bases and J 0 bases, leaving 13 bases between the germline ends. The CDR3 region has the DNA TGCGCCAGCAGCTTGGTACCCCCACCCGTCTCTGGAAACACCATATATTTT. Translation: CASSLVPPPVSGNTIYF.

This clone was counted between two and nine times. At the DNA level, this CDR3 is encoded by other sequences in the same sample as well. This rearrangement joins TRBV7-3 to TRBJ1-1, with D unresolved. With 0 bases removed from V and 0 bases from J, the gap between germline ends came to 5 bases. Per germline, CDR1 SGHTA and CDR2 FQGTGA. CDR3 length equals 14 residues. The CDR3 loop reads CASSLTGMNTEAFF. The CDR3 nucleotides are TGTGCCAGCAGCTTAACAGGGATGAACACTGAAGCTTTCTTT.

This rearrangement joins TRBV28 to TRBJ2-3, with TRBD2 matching 11 bases. The CDR3 has 15 amino acids. V was pared by 5 bases and J by 1 base, with 2 bases of the junction left unmatched. Germline assignment: CDR1 MDHEN and CDR2 SYDVKM. The CDR3 spells CASSKLAGGTDTQYF. The CDR3 region has the DNA TGTGCCAGCAGTAAACTAGCGGGGGGCACAGATACGCAGTATTTT.

The chain has TRBV6-1 and TRBJ1-2; D ambiguous. This CDR3 spans 13 amino acids. Trimming shortened V by 5 bases and J by 2 bases, and 9 bases separated the two germline ends. Germline CDR1 reads MNHNS; CDR2 reads SASEGT. CDR3: CASSSRANYGYTF. CDR3 nucleotide sequence: TGTGCCAGCAGTTCAAGGGCGAACTATGGCTACACCTTC.

This clone was observed a single time. Other DNA sequences in this specimen translate into the identical CDR3. V usage is TRBV9 and J usage is TRBJ1-2, with TRBD1 matching 7 bases. The CDR3 loop spans 13 amino acids. Unmatched junction bases numbered 4, after V lost 4 bases and J lost 4 bases. Germline CDR1 reads SGDLS; CDR2 reads YYNGEE. The CDR3 here is CASSLQGTYGYTF. The CDR3 DNA follows: TGTGCCAGCAGCCTACAGGGGACCTATGGCTACACCTTC.